The sequence of this T cell receptor (beta chain) was determined in a study of liver allograft versus peripheral blood T cells. As for the study in general: Intrahepatic T cell receptor repertoires from transplanted livers were compared against repertoires in recipients' peripheral blood. Study-level points and caveats: Reportedly, the T cell receptor repertoires inside liver allografts were not the same as those in peripheral blood.

Trimming removed 4 bases from V and 10 bases from J; junction bases left unmatched: 5. Per germline, CDR1 SGHDT and CDR2 YYEEEE. This CDR3 has 14 amino acids. MiXCR was run by TCRdb on the reads, yielding one entry per CDR3 protein. The sample has approximately 10,000 distinct CDR3 sequences; about 20% are singletons. As regards this clonotype: Its antigen is still unknown.

The sequence derives from a human patient who had a liver transplant. Some T cells may be provided by the graft donor. The rearrangement uses TRBV5-6 and TRBJ1-6, with 10 positions matching TRBD1. The CDR3 sequence is CASSRDRGSSPLHF. The CDR3 DNA reads TGTGCCAGCAGCCGGGACAGGGGCTCGTCACCCCTCCACTTT.